This T cell receptor beta chain was sequenced for a study of blood T cells in healthy people across ages. This CDR3 region has 15 residues. Per germline, CDR1 SQVTM and CDR2 ANQGSEA. With V trimmed by 1 base and J by 11 bases, 14 bases remained unmatched. This clonotype was seen more than once but under ten times. Together with a sample-barcoded 5' primer, a J-beta primer mix was included in a second PCR lasting about 7 to 11 cycles. TCRdb re-called the 5' RACE reads with MiXCR, one entry per CDR3 protein. Of around 1,500,000 distinct CDR3 sequences detected, around 39% appear once; the ten largest clones hold roughly 8.2%.

The chain combines TRBV29-1 with TRBJ2-5; 9 bases are shared with TRBD1. The sample taken for sequencing was blood. This TCR was sampled from a young woman in good health. The CDR3 loop is CSVEGGQGFNSEQYF. The CDR3 region has the DNA TGCAGCGTTGAAGGGGGACAGGGCTTTAATAGTGAGCAGTACTTC.